The 19 T cell receptor beta chains given below trace back to one sample, sequenced in a study of T cells after yellow fever vaccination. In TCRdb, the 5' RACE reads were re-called with MiXCR into one record per CDR3 protein. The sample lists more than 350,000 distinct CDR3 sequences, around a tenth occurring once. This specimen was PBMCs, taken on the day of the first yellow fever vaccination. These receptors originate from a man aged 18 to 29 who received the YFV17D yellow fever vaccine.

This clonotype has a handful of counts. The chain joins TRBV5-1 to TRBJ2-7; D ambiguous. Trimming shortened V by 0 bases and J by 0 bases, and 10 bases separated the two germline ends. The CDR3 contains 15 residues. The germline V gene encodes CDR1 SGHRS and CDR2 YFSETQ. The CDR3 DNA is TGCGCCAGCAGCTTGGATCCGCGACACTCCTACGAGCAGTACTTC. It is translated as CASSLDPRHSYEQYF. Based on the CDR3 plus reference TRBV5-1 and TRBJ2-7, the full variable domain is KAGVTQTPRYLIKTRGQQVTLSCSPISGHRSVSWYQQTPGQGLQFLFEYFSETQRNKGNFPGRFSGRQFSNSRSEMNVSTLELGDSALYLCASSLDPRHSYEQYFGPGTRLTVT.

The chain is built from TRBV3-1 and TRBJ2-5; 7 nucleotides agree with TRBD1. The CDR3 extends over 15 amino acids. CDR1 is LGHDT and CDR2 is YNNKEL in the germline V gene (reference sequence). J gave up 4 bases and V 0 bases, and 5 bases lay outside the gene matches. In DNA, the CDR3 is TGTGCCAGCAGCCAAGATCTGCAGGGGGTAGAGACCCAGTACTTC. It is translated as CASSQDLQGVETQYF.

The V call is TRBV6-5, the J call TRBJ2-5; D perhaps matches TRBD2 (5 bases). Germline V gene sequence: CDR1 MNHEY, CDR2 SVGAGI. CDR3 size: 15 residues. Trimming pared 0 bases from V and 1 base from J, leaving 9 bases between. The CDR3 loop is CASSYSWTGQETQYF. The CDR3 DNA is TGTGCCAGCAGTTACTCGTGGACTGGCCAAGAGACCCAGTACTTC.

Here the CDR3 reads CAISATGGTEAFF. In DNA form, the CDR3 reads TGTGCCATCAGTGCAACAGGGGGCACTGAAGCTTTCTTT. This sequence joins TRBV10-3 and TRBJ1-1; TRBD1 matches 8 bases. This CDR3 region has 13 residues. The V gene's germline CDR1 is ENHRY and CDR2 SYGVKD. J was trimmed by 4 bases and V by 4 bases; bases with no gene match: 2.

In this sample, this clonotype turned up many times. The chain employs TRBV20-1 and TRBJ2-7, with D unclear. Germline V gene data show CDR1 as DFQATT and CDR2 as SNEGSKA (reference sequence). Trimming took 2 bases from V and 1 from J, leaving 3 bases between them. The CDR3 consists of 11 residues. CDR3 DNA sequence: TGCAGTGCTAGACCGTCCTACGAGCAGTACGTC. Translated, it gives CSARPSYEQYV.

The chain links TRBV3-1 to TRBJ2-3; maybe TRBD1 (5 bases). Between the trimmed V and J ends, which lost 4 bases and 0 bases, there was a span of 14 bases. This CDR3 has 16 residues. Germline CDR1 LGHDT, CDR2 YNNKEL (reference sequence). CDR3 sequence (DNA): TGTGCCAGCAGCCCGGACACTCTTAAAAGCACAGATACGCAGTATTTT. Residues: CASSPDTLKSTDTQYF.

There are a few counts of this clonotype. The chain carries TRBV29-1 and TRBJ1-1, with a tentative D call TRBD1 (5 bases). CDR1 SQVTM and CDR2 ANQGSEA come from the germline V gene. This CDR3 has 13 amino acids. Trimming took 7 bases from V and 1 from J, leaving 13 bases between them. The CDR3 region is CSAKGMGNTEAFF. The CDR3 coding sequence is TGCAGCGCGAAGGGGATGGGGAACACTGAAGCTTTCTTT.

This clonotype was observed many times. This sequence joins TRBV6-1 and TRBJ2-4; D gene unclear. Germline V gives CDR1 MNHNS, CDR2 SASEGT. The germline V and J ends were trimmed by 5 bases and 5 bases, with 22 bases remaining between them. This CDR3 is 17 amino acids long. CDR3 sequence reads: CASSTPGRGFGQNIQYF. The DNA of the CDR3 is TGTGCCAGCAGTACACCCGGACGCGGATTTGGGCAAAACATTCAGTACTTC.

CDR3 in DNA: TGTGCCAGCAGTCCCGGGACAGGGGCAGTTGGCTACACCTTC. Its protein product is CASSPGTGAVGYTF. This chain connects TRBV16 to TRBJ1-2; TRBD1 matches at 10 bases. Per germline, CDR1 KGHSY and CDR2 FQNENV. Trimming removed 6 bases from V and 7 bases from J; junction bases left unmatched: 8. The CDR3 spans 14 residues.

This clonotype was observed at least ten times. The chain combines TRBV5-1 with TRBJ1-5; D is perhaps TRBD1 (5 bases). The CDR3 spans 14 residues. Trimming shortened V by 0 bases and J by 7 bases, and 11 bases separated the two germline ends. Germline lookup yields CDR1 SGHRS and CDR2 YFSETQ. The CDR3 DNA reads as TGCGCCAGCAGCTTGGAACAGGCCGGACAGCCCCAGCATTTT. Protein product: CASSLEQAGQPQHF.

The CDR3 DNA is TGCGCCAGCAGCCAAACCAGCCGGAGCACAGATACGCAGTATTTT. It codes for CASSQTSRSTDTQYF. This sequence joins TRBV4-3 and TRBJ2-3; D not certain. Germline V gene sequence: CDR1 LGHNA, CDR2 YSLEER. CDR3 size: 15 residues. V lost 2 bases and J lost 0, with 9 bases in between.

This clonotype was counted a few times. The chain couples TRBV4-2 to TRBJ2-3; the match to TRBD2 covers 9 bases. Germline V gene sequence: CDR1 LGHNA, CDR2 YNFKEQ. This CDR3 region has 16 residues. V gave up 0 bases and J gave up 1 base; unmatched junction bases: 2. Written as DNA, the CDR3 is TGTGCCAGCAGCCAAGATCGGACTAGCGGCACAGATACGCAGTATTTT. It yields the protein CASSQDRTSGTDTQYF.

The chain recombines TRBV29-1 with TRBJ2-2; TRBD1 agrees at 11 bases. Germline V gene sequence: CDR1 SQVTM, CDR2 ANQGSEA. The CDR3 extends over 14 amino acids. Trimming at V came to 6 bases and at J to 1 base, leaving 1 base not matched to a gene. DNA of the CDR3: TGCAGCGTGGACAGGGGGCGGAACACCGGGGAGCTGTTTTTT. Translation gives CSVDRGRNTGELFF.

This chain uses TRBV29-1 with TRBJ1-3; D is uncertain. The CDR3 covers 11 residues. Trimming left V 7 bases short and J 0 bases short, with 4 bases between. Germline assignment: CDR1 SQVTM and CDR2 ANQGSEA. The CDR3 here is CSGDSGNTIYF. DNA for the CDR3: TGCAGCGGGGACTCTGGAAACACCATATATTTT.

This clonotype has only a few counts. J is TRBJ2-5 and V is TRBV9; 8 nucleotides line up with TRBD2. Germline V gene lookup returns CDR1 SGDLS and CDR2 YYNGEE. Trimming removed 3 bases from V and 4 bases from J; junction bases left unmatched: 11. The CDR3 is made up of 16 amino acids. The CDR3 region has the DNA TGTGCCAGCAGCGGAATAGAGATAGCGGGGTCAGAGACCCAGTACTTC. Encoded protein: CASSGIEIAGSETQYF.

The sample holds a few counts of this clonotype. The chain couples TRBV12-3 or TRBV12-4 to TRBJ1-1; D gene uncertain. CDR3 length: 17 amino acids. V was trimmed by 5 bases and J by 1 base, leaving 20 bases between them. CDR3 coding DNA: TGTGCCAGCAGTCTGAGAGGGTCGCAGAATAAGAACACTGAAGCTTTCTTT. It specifies CASSLRGSQNKNTEAFF.

This chain joins TRBV6-5 and TRBJ2-3; 12 nucleotides match TRBD2. The CDR3 extends over 18 amino acids. Trimming cost V 2 bases and J 7 bases; bases outside gene matches: 13. In germline, CDR1 is MNHEY, CDR2 SVGAGI. The CDR3 here is CASSYTRTSGVLRYTQYF. CDR3 sequence (DNA): TGTGCCAGCAGTTACACGAGGACTAGCGGGGTACTGAGGTATACGCAGTATTTT.

This chain joins TRBV18 and TRBJ2-7, with 8 bases lining up with TRBD1. The J segment lost 2 bases and the V segment lost 3 bases, leaving 6 bases of the junction unmatched. In germline, CDR1 is KGHSH, CDR2 LQKENI. The CDR3 covers 15 residues. The CDR3 nucleotides are TGTGCCAGCTCACCCACAGGGGGGTGGACCTACGAGCAGTACTTC. It specifies CASSPTGGWTYEQYF.

In this sample, this clonotype turned up a few times. The chain has TRBV20-1 and TRBJ2-5, with unresolved D. The ends were cut back, 7 bases at V and 5 bases at J, with 14 bases in the middle. CDR3 length: 12 amino acids. Germline lookup yields CDR1 DFQATT and CDR2 SNEGSKA (reference sequence). CDR3 loop: CSVVADVETQYF. DNA of the CDR3: TGCAGTGTGGTGGCAGACGTGGAGACCCAGTACTTC.